These T cell receptor beta chains were read from a single sample in a study of OX40 agonist ivuxolimab in advanced cancers. The repertoire was sequenced with immunoSEQ multiplex PCR; TCRdb's copy has only in-frame clones and lacks some. The repertoire holds around 76,000 clones, with roughly 84% as singletons. Here the sequenced sample was CD4+ or CD8+ T cells sorted from blood, taken in a trial of the OX40 agonist ivuxolimab. The origin of the receptors is an adult with an advanced solid tumor such as melanoma, head and neck, liver or kidney cancer. Both conserved end residues are part of each CDR3. Fields, in order: J gene, clone size, V gene, D gene, CDR3 protein, CDR3 DNA. A D gene is named only where the DNA matches it firmly. Only some rows state a clone size, as once, few, many or a class for expanded clones.

TRBJ1-2,.,TRBV4-2,TRBD1,CASSQEQGASDYYGYTF,TGTGCCAGCAGCCAAGAACAGGGGGCATCGGATTACTATGGCTACACCTTC
TRBJ2-7,many,TRBV9,TRBD1,CASSSGTGSAYEQYF,TGTGCCAGCAGTTCCGGGACAGGTAGCGCCTACGAGCAGTACTTC
TRBJ1-6,.,TRBV7-6,.,CASSSQGVYNSPLHF,TGTGCCAGCAGCTCCCAGGGAGTCTATAATTCACCCCTCCACTTT
TRBJ2-2,.,TRBV5-1,.,CASSAGTRTGELFF,TGCGCCAGCAGCGCCGGGACTCGGACCGGGGAGCTGTTTTTT
TRBJ1-1,.,TRBV6-5,.,CASSRGKKGTEAFF,TGTGCCAGCTCCCGGGGGAAGAAAGGCACTGAAGCTTTCTTT
TRBJ2-7,.,TRBV27,.,CASSLWPSMDKQYF,TGTGCCAGCAGTTTATGGCCCTCCATGGACAAGCAGTACTTC
TRBJ2-1,.,TRBV7-2,.,CASSYLGSYNEQFF,TGTGCCAGCAGCTACCTGGGATCCTACAATGAGCAGTTCTTC
TRBJ1-1,.,TRBV25-1,TRBD1,CASSDPQGGDTEAFF,TGTGCCAGCAGTGATCCACAGGGGGGAGACACTGAAGCTTTCTTT
TRBJ2-7,once,TRBV7-2,.,CASSPGQTITYEQYF,TGTGCCAGCTCACCCGGACAGACCATCACCTACGAGCAGTACTTC
TRBJ1-2,.,TRBV18,.,CASSPRDGEGYTF,TGTGCCAGCTCACCCCGGGACGGCGAAGGCTACACCTTC
TRBJ1-2,once,TRBV18,.,CASSPAPREGYTF,TGTGCCAGCTCACCTGCACCGCGAGAAGGCTACACCTTC
TRBJ2-7,.,TRBV28,.,CASSLGRLSYEQYF,TGTGCCAGCAGTTTAGGACGATTATCCTACGAGCAGTACTTC
TRBJ2-7,.,TRBV2,TRBD1,CASKGQTNYEQYF,TGTGCCAGCAAGGGACAGACGAACTACGAGCAGTACTTC
TRBJ2-5,.,TRBV5-1,TRBD2,CASSGGGQETQYF,TGCGCCAGCAGCGGGGGGGGGCAAGAGACCCAGTACTTC
TRBJ2-7,.,TRBV4-3,TRBD1,CASSQAAITGQGPGHEQYF,TGCGCCAGCAGCCAAGCAGCAATCACGGGACAGGGGCCCGGTCACGAGCAGTACTTC
TRBJ2-7,.,TRBV7-9,.,CASSSYLGAGDEQYF,TGTGCCAGCAGCTCCTACCTGGGGGCGGGGGACGAGCAGTACTTC
TRBJ2-1,once,TRBV15,TRBD2,CATSTAGSYNEQFF,TGTGCCACCAGCACAGCGGGGAGCTACAATGAGCAGTTCTTC
TRBJ1-3,.,TRBV5-5,TRBD1,CASSHSTGGSGNTIYF,TGTGCCAGCAGCCATTCGACAGGGGGATCCGGAAACACCATATATTTT
TRBJ2-5,.,TRBV19,TRBD2,CASSMDSSGGETQYF,TGTGCCAGTAGTATGGATAGTAGCGGGGGAGAGACCCAGTACTTC
TRBJ1-5,.,TRBV19,.,CASSIRGSVNQPQHF,TGTGCCAGTAGTATAAGGGGCAGCGTTAATCAGCCCCAGCATTTT
TRBJ1-5,.,TRBV4-3,TRBD1,CASSQEVQGAGQPQHF,TGCGCCAGCAGCCAAGAGGTACAGGGGGCAGGACAGCCCCAGCATTTT
TRBJ2-3,.,TRBV7-2,TRBD2,CASSLVAGPDTQYF,TGTGCCAGCAGCTTAGTAGCGGGTCCAGATACGCAGTATTTT
TRBJ2-2,once,TRBV11-3,.,CASSQNPQSDTGELFF,TGTGCCAGCAGCCAAAATCCCCAGTCTGACACCGGGGAGCTGTTTTTT
TRBJ2-3,few,TRBV6-5,TRBD1,CASSYGGQGGTDTQYF,TGTGCCAGCAGTTATGGAGGACAGGGAGGTACAGATACGCAGTATTTT
TRBJ2-7,once,TRBV10-3,.,CAIGDRNSYEQYF,TGTGCCATCGGCGACAGGAACTCCTACGAGCAGTACTTC
TRBJ2-5,.,TRBV18,.,CASSPPDTYQETQYF,TGTGCCAGCTCACCACCCGACACGTACCAAGAGACCCAGTACTTC
TRBJ1-2,.,TRBV19,TRBD1,CASTNKGQGPAYGYTF,TGTGCCAGTACTAATAAGGGACAGGGTCCCGCCTATGGCTACACCTTC
TRBJ2-7,once,TRBV27,.,CASSYQGNEQYF,TGTGCCAGCAGTTACCAGGGGAACGAGCAGTACTTC
TRBJ2-3,few,TRBV5-1,.,CASSLGVSTLTDTQYF,TGCGCCAGCAGCTTGGGTGTCTCCACCCTCACAGATACGCAGTATTTT
TRBJ1-3,.,TRBV5-4,.,CASSLGVNSGNTIYF,TGTGCCAGCAGCTTGGGGGTGAACTCTGGAAACACCATATATTTT
TRBJ1-5,.,TRBV7-2,TRBD1,CASSATGERNQPQHF,TGTGCCAGCAGCGCCACAGGGGAGCGCAATCAGCCCCAGCATTTT
TRBJ1-2,.,TRBV19,.,CASSIETTNPTAGYTF,TGTGCCAGTAGTATAGAAACTACCAATCCGACTGCCGGCTACACCTTC
TRBJ1-6,few,TRBV5-6,.,CASSPFRGAANSPLHF,TGTGCCAGCAGCCCATTTAGAGGGGCAGCTAATTCACCCCTCCACTTT
TRBJ1-5,.,TRBV12-5,.,CASGPGDHNQPQHF,TGTGCTAGTGGCCCAGGGGACCACAATCAGCCCCAGCATTTT
TRBJ2-5,.,TRBV2,.,CASSRGAGETQYF,TGTGCCAGCAGCCGGGGGGCGGGAGAGACCCAGTACTTC
TRBJ1-1,few,TRBV6-6,.,CASGLTGGTEAFF,TGTGCCAGCGGATTAACCGGGGGGACTGAAGCTTTCTTT
TRBJ2-5,few,TRBV7-9,TRBD1,CASSWTGRETQYF,TGTGCCAGCAGCTGGACAGGGAGGGAGACCCAGTACTTC
TRBJ1-1,.,TRBV6-1,.,CASRTQGTEAFF,TGTGCCAGCAGGACCCAGGGCACTGAAGCTTTCTTT
TRBJ1-1,.,TRBV27,.,CASSLWGGLAEAFF,TGTGCCAGCAGTTTATGGGGGGGGCTTGCTGAAGCTTTCTTT
TRBJ1-2,.,TRBV6-4,TRBD1,CASSLQTGGYGYTF,TGTGCCAGCAGTTTACAGACAGGGGGCTATGGCTACACCTTC
TRBJ2-7,many,TRBV18,.,CASSIGRYSYEQYF,TGTGCCAGCTCGATCGGACGGTACTCCTACGAGCAGTACTTC
TRBJ2-5,.,TRBV9,.,CASSAPGGGGQTQYF,TGTGCCAGCAGCGCACCCGGGGGTGGGGGACAGACCCAGTACTTC
TRBJ2-5,.,TRBV2,TRBD1,CASSDRRTGGGKTQYF,TGTGCCAGCAGTGATCGGCGGACAGGGGGTGGGAAGACCCAGTACTTC
TRBJ1-3,.,TRBV4-1,.,CASSQGGVGLLNTIYF,TGCGCCAGCAGCCAAGGAGGCGTCGGACTCTTAAACACCATATATTTT
TRBJ1-1,.,TRBV7-6,.,CASSQTGNTEAFF,TGTGCCAGCAGCCAAACGGGTAACACTGAAGCTTTCTTT
TRBJ1-1,.,TRBV19,.,CASSTRGGEAFF,TGTGCCAGTAGTACCCGGGGGGGTGAAGCTTTCTTT
TRBJ2-3,.,TRBV6-4,TRBD1,CASRETGTTDTQYF,TGTGCCAGCAGGGAGACAGGGACCACAGATACGCAGTATTTT
TRBJ2-3,.,TRBV5-1,TRBD2,CASRPPSGGRTDTQYF,TGCGCCAGCAGGCCCCCTAGCGGGGGACGCACAGATACGCAGTATTTT
TRBJ2-5,.,TRBV7-2,.,CASTRRTEETQYF,TGTGCCAGCACCAGGAGGACGGAAGAGACCCAGTACTTC
TRBJ2-1,.,TRBV7-2,TRBD2,CASKSGGSYNEQFF,TGTGCCAGCAAAAGCGGGGGATCCTACAATGAGCAGTTCTTC
TRBJ1-2,.,TRBV18,TRBD1,CASSPETGDYGYTF,TGTGCCAGCTCACCAGAGACAGGGGACTATGGCTACACCTTC
TRBJ1-1,.,TRBV11-2,.,CASSRDLPPAFF,TGTGCCAGCAGCCGGGACTTACCACCGGCTTTCTTT
TRBJ2-7,.,TRBV6-6,.,CASTYSRGGDYEQYF,TGTGCCAGCACTTATTCCCGGGGCGGGGACTACGAGCAGTACTTC
TRBJ2-3,.,TRBV30,.,CAWSEWGPQGGTDTQYF,TGTGCCTGGAGTGAATGGGGCCCACAAGGCGGAACAGATACGCAGTATTTT
TRBJ2-7,few,TRBV7-9,.,CASSIPGVYEQYF,TGTGCCAGCAGCATTCCAGGGGTCTACGAGCAGTACTTC
TRBJ1-5,.,TRBV2,.,CASSLQVGNQPQHF,TGTGCCAGCAGCTTACAGGTGGGCAATCAGCCCCAGCATTTT
TRBJ1-4,.,TRBV2,.,CASKGGTGNEKLFF,TGTGCCAGCAAAGGGGGGACGGGCAATGAAAAACTGTTTTTT
TRBJ1-1,.,TRBV4-3,.,CASSRGLRDTEAFF,TGCGCCAGCAGCCGAGGACTGAGAGACACTGAAGCTTTCTTT
TRBJ2-7,few,TRBV5-6,.,CASSFDRPNEQYF,TGTGCCAGCAGCTTTGACCGCCCCAACGAGCAGTACTTC
TRBJ1-1,.,TRBV7-2,TRBD1,CASSRTGASAYAFF,TGTGCCAGCAGCAGGACAGGGGCTTCGGCTTACGCTTTCTTT